The clone carrying this T cell receptor beta chain was counted once. The entry originates in a study of control samples from healthy donors and cancer patients. Repertoires were generated with immunoSEQ multiplex PCR, while TCRdb's copy carries only in-frame clones and drops some. The sample contains about 130,000 clones, roughly 94% of which appear only once. Trimming shortened V by 1 base and J by 2 bases, and 6 bases separated the two germline ends. CDR3 size: 13 residues. Germline V CDR1 and CDR2: GTSNPN, SVGIG (reference sequence). The J gene is TRBJ2-1, the V gene TRBV30; D is undetermined. Source material: PBMCs. This sequence was found in a man aged 55 to 70 with colorectal cancer. DNA for the CDR3: TGTGCCTGGAGTGCGATTACCTACAATGAGCAGTTCTTC. It is translated as CAWSAITYNEQFF.